This is a list of T cell receptor beta chains from one sample in a study of CD8 T cells in ankylosing spondylitis. TCRdb redid the calling of the 5' RACE reads with MiXCR, one entry per CDR3 protein. The data show roughly 30,000 distinct CDR3 sequences, with 11% to 15% seen just once and 35% to 45% held by the top ten. The sequenced sample was blood. The receptors here all came from a male donor with ankylosing spondylitis or in good health (not recorded which). CDR3s include the opening cysteine and the closing phenylalanine or tryptophan. The order of the fields is V gene, J gene, D gene, clone size, CDR3 protein. The D gene is left open where the match is weak. Size tells how often a clone was seen (once, few, many) or the class of an expanded clone, and some rows leave it out.

>TRBV3-1|TRBJ2-7|NA|NA
CASSQGLALGEQYF
>TRBV5-1|TRBJ2-1|NA|NA
CASSLDSPSYNEQFF
>TRBV7-2|TRBJ2-2|NA|NA
CASSDQLDWTGELFF
>TRBV29-1|TRBJ2-2|TRBD2|NA
CSVGTNTNTGELFF
>TRBV12-5|TRBJ2-3|TRBD2|NA
CASGLVSSGDTQYF
>TRBV20-1|TRBJ1-1|TRBD1|few
CSATETGLDTEAFF
>TRBV19|TRBJ2-1|TRBD1|NA
CASRRQGAGEQFF
>TRBV2|TRBJ2-2|NA|few
CASSDRGWNTGELFF
>TRBV7-8|TRBJ1-1|NA|few
CASSLSVTEAFF
>TRBV30|TRBJ1-1|NA|few
CAWAPRRGSSSTEAFF
>TRBV25-1|TRBJ2-2|TRBD1|once
CASRETGGASGELFF
>TRBV7-2|TRBJ2-5|NA|NA
CASSARLQETQYF
>TRBV28|TRBJ1-2|NA|few
CATYRGYYGYTF
>TRBV29-1|TRBJ2-5|TRBD1|medium-sized
CSDQPGGMGTQYF
>TRBV7-2|TRBJ1-1|TRBD1|NA
CASRTGTGMRNTEAFF
>TRBV5-1|TRBJ1-4|NA|NA
CASSLNEKLFF
>TRBV6-2/TRBV6-3|TRBJ2-1|TRBD2|few
CASKLAGGSHNEQFF
>TRBV7-7|TRBJ2-3|TRBD2|few
CASSPGGRGPDTQYF
>TRBV7-9|TRBJ1-2|TRBD1|few
CASSSTGGAFGGYTF
>TRBV7-9|TRBJ2-1|NA|NA
CASSRKAPSSSYNEQFF
>TRBV6-2/TRBV6-3|TRBJ2-1|NA|NA
CASSSPGFGQFF
>TRBV5-1|TRBJ2-3|TRBD1|few
CASSLGRGSDTQYF
>TRBV7-9|TRBJ1-1|NA|NA
CASSPHSRGFTEAFF
>TRBV6-2/TRBV6-3|TRBJ2-2|NA|NA
CASRNTLNTGELFF
>TRBV20-1|TRBJ1-1|NA|few
CSARKYTEAFF
>TRBV29-1|TRBJ2-2|NA|NA
CSATLRGANTGELFF
>TRBV25-1|TRBJ2-1|TRBD2|many
CASSAQPRRGEVSEQFF
>TRBV3-1|TRBJ1-2|NA|NA
CASSQLQNGYTF
>TRBV6-5|TRBJ1-1|TRBD1|NA
CASSWDRTNTEAFF
>TRBV5-6|TRBJ2-2|TRBD1|few
CASRTGFTGELFF
>TRBV7-7|TRBJ2-1|NA|few
CASSLSSYNEQFF
>TRBV4-3|TRBJ2-1|TRBD2|NA
CASSRTWTSGANEQFF
>TRBV7-9|TRBJ2-7|NA|NA
CASSPPGAIGQYF
>TRBV6-6|TRBJ2-1|TRBD1|NA
CASSNGQGKYNEQFF
>TRBV28|TRBJ2-2|NA|NA
CAIQGTNTGELFF
>TRBV28|TRBJ2-3|TRBD2|NA
CASSSGTSGTDTQYF